Included here is one T cell receptor (beta chain) sequence, with context. As yet, its antigen is unknown. This sample is part of a study of beta chain features in type 1 diabetes. Study details: Patients shared similar age, gender and cell yields with healthy donors. Some 110,000,000 sorted cells were examined across all samples.

The study, taken as a whole, reports: Sampled from patients, naive, central memory and Treg TCRB repertoires appeared more similar than those sampled from healthy donors. The study found moderately but significantly shorter TCRB CDR3s in all four CD4+ subsets of Type 1 diabetes patients.

The whole isolated RNA underwent reverse transcription, so sequencing captured expressed TCRB transcripts. Only in-frame clones appear in the TCRdb table, and some are missing; sequencing was by immunoSEQ multiplex PCR. The table has approximately 280,000 clones, 15% seen once. The germline V gene has CDR1 MNHNS and CDR2 SASEGT. V lost 5 bases, J lost 0 bases, and 5 bases stayed unmatched. This CDR3 is built from 15 residues. Input material: naive CD4+ T cells from blood. This receptor was taken from a man aged 18 to 30 with type 1 diabetes. The chain recombines TRBV6-1 with TRBJ2-3; 7 bases agree with TRBD1. CDR3 in DNA: TGTGCCAGCAGTAACCGGGACAGCAGCACAGATACGCAGTATTTT. Its protein is CASSNRDSSTDTQYF.